The rows below give T cell receptor beta chains drawn from one sample of a study of beta chain features in type 1 diabetes. Some clones are missing from TCRdb's copy, which holds only in-frame ones; the method was immunoSEQ multiplex PCR. The sample includes 250,000 to 350,000 clones, about 13% of them seen just once. The source material was naive CD4+ T cells from blood. These receptors were collected from a man younger than 45 with type 1 diabetes. Each CDR3 is given with its conserved first and last residue. The order of the fields is V gene, D gene, J gene, clone size, CDR3 DNA, CDR3 protein. D genes are given only for firm matches. Clone size is stated in some rows and not others, as once, few, many or a class when expanded.

TRBV9,NA,TRBJ2-1,few,TGTGCCAGCAGCGTAGTCGGGAACTACAATGAGCAGTTCTTC,CASSVVGNYNEQFF
TRBV28,NA,TRBJ1-1,few,TGTGCCACCAGCCTGGGCGACACTGAAGCTTTCTTT,CATSLGDTEAFF
TRBV11-2,TRBD2,TRBJ2-2,NA,TGTGCCAGCAGTTCGCTAGCGGGAGAGGCCGCCGGGGAGCTGTTTTTT,CASSSLAGEAAGELFF
TRBV25-1,TRBD2,TRBJ2-3,NA,TGTGCCAGCAGCCGGACTAGCGGGAGCACAGATACGCAGTATTTT,CASSRTSGSTDTQYF
TRBV5-1,TRBD2,TRBJ2-1,NA,TGCGCCAGCAGCTTGGTGCTAGCGGGAAGTGAGCAGTTCTTC,CASSLVLAGSEQFF
TRBV9,TRBD1,TRBJ1-4,NA,TGTGCCAGCAGCGTACAGGGGACAGGGCGTGAAAAACTGTTTTTT,CASSVQGTGREKLFF
TRBV10-3,NA,TRBJ2-1,few,TGTGCCATCAAAGCGGTGGCATACAATGAGCAGTTCTTC,CAIKAVAYNEQFF
TRBV6-1,TRBD1,TRBJ2-3,NA,TGTGCCGGAAAGACAGGGAACACAGATACGCAGTATTTT,CAGKTGNTDTQYF
TRBV9,TRBD2,TRBJ2-3,NA,TGTGCCAGCAGCGTAGTTGCGGGAGTAACAGATACGCAGTATTTT,CASSVVAGVTDTQYF
TRBV6-6,NA,TRBJ2-3,NA,TGTGCCAGCAGTTACTCTACTGTCACAGATACGCAGTATTTT,CASSYSTVTDTQYF
TRBV5-1,NA,TRBJ1-4,few,TGCGCCAGCAGCTTGGTTCCAGCAACTAATGAAAAACTGTTTTTT,CASSLVPATNEKLFF
TRBV11-2,NA,TRBJ1-2,few,TGTGCCAGCAGCTTAGGCCCAGGGTACTATGGCTACACCTTC,CASSLGPGYYGYTF
TRBV4-2,TRBD1,TRBJ2-2,NA,TGTGCCAGCAGCCAAGATATAAGGACAGGGATCACCGGGGAGCTGTTTTTT,CASSQDIRTGITGELFF
TRBV7-9,TRBD1,TRBJ2-6,few,TGTGCCAGCAGCTCCTTTCAGGGGGCGCTCGGTGGGGCCAACGTCCTGACTTTC,CASSSFQGALGGANVLTF
TRBV9,NA,TRBJ1-1,few,TGTGCCAGCAGCCCGGGGGGGGCAAGGAGGCAAGTGACTGAAGCTTTCTTT,CASSPGGARRQVTEAFF
TRBV5-1,TRBD2,TRBJ2-7,few,TGCGCCAGCAGTTCTCCCGGACTAGCCGCAACCTACGAGCAGTACTTC,CASSSPGLAATYEQYF
TRBV28,NA,TRBJ2-2,NA,TGTGCCAGCGCCAGGGAGAACACCGGGGAGCTGTTTTTT,CASARENTGELFF
TRBV23-1,NA,TRBJ1-2,NA,TGCGCCAGCAGTCAGGGCCTGAGTGGCTATGGCTACACCTTC,CASSQGLSGYGYTF
TRBV5-1,NA,TRBJ2-3,NA,TGCGCCAGCAGCTTGGAGCGTTCGCGGCCGCAGTATTTT,CASSLERSRPQYF
TRBV2,TRBD1,TRBJ1-5,NA,TGTGCCAGCAGTCCGGGACAGATCAGCAATCAGCCCCAGCATTTT,CASSPGQISNQPQHF
TRBV29-1,TRBD2,TRBJ2-1,NA,TGCAGCGTTGAAGATTACGGGGGGTCGGCCTCCTACAATGAGCAGTTCTTC,CSVEDYGGSASYNEQFF
TRBV4-1,NA,TRBJ2-1,few,TGCGCCAGCAGCCATAAACAGGGCGATCGCTACAATGAGCAGTTCTTC,CASSHKQGDRYNEQFF
TRBV2,NA,TRBJ1-3,few,TGTGCCAGCAGTGTAACTACCTCTGGAAACACCATATATTTT,CASSVTTSGNTIYF
TRBV11-2,TRBD1,TRBJ2-7,few,TGTGCCAGCAGACGAGACAGGGATGACTACGAGCAGTACTTC,CASRRDRDDYEQYF
TRBV9,TRBD1,TRBJ1-2,NA,TGTGCCAGCAGCCCGGGACAGATCTATGGCTACACCTTC,CASSPGQIYGYTF
TRBV5-1,NA,TRBJ2-5,few,TGCGCCAGCAGCTTTATTCCCCCGGGTCAAGAGACCCAGTACTTC,CASSFIPPGQETQYF
TRBV6-5,NA,TRBJ2-5,few,TGTGCCAGCAGTTACTCGAAGGGCAGGGGAGAGACCCAGTACTTC,CASSYSKGRGETQYF
TRBV30,NA,TRBJ1-2,few,TGTGCCTGGATACCGGGTAATGGCTATGGCTACACCTTC,CAWIPGNGYGYTF
TRBV4-2,TRBD1,TRBJ1-2,few,TGTGCCAGCAGCCAAGAGGACAGGGGGTACACCTTC,CASSQEDRGYTF
TRBV18,NA,TRBJ1-1,few,TGTGCCAGCTCACCATCTGGGCCAGCTGAAGCTTTCTTT,CASSPSGPAEAFF
TRBV7-3,NA,TRBJ2-1,few,TGTGCCAGCAGCTTAGGACAGCCCTCTTACAATGAGCAGTTCTTC,CASSLGQPSYNEQFF
TRBV6-1,TRBD1,TRBJ2-2,NA,TGTGCCAGCAGTCGGGACAGCCCTAACACCGGGGAGCTGTTTTTT,CASSRDSPNTGELFF
TRBV15,NA,TRBJ2-7,few,TGTGCCACCAGCAGAGATAGGGTCCGGGGGAGTAGCTCCTACGAGCAGTACTTC,CATSRDRVRGSSSYEQYF
TRBV30,TRBD2,TRBJ2-1,NA,TGTGCCTGGAGTCGGCCCCCGGGGGGAACCTACAATGAGCAGTTCTTC,CAWSRPPGGTYNEQFF
TRBV10-3,TRBD2,TRBJ2-1,NA,TGTGCCATCAGTGGGACTAGTTCCTACAATGAGCAGTTCTTC,CAISGTSSYNEQFF
TRBV4-3,NA,TRBJ1-4,NA,TGCGCCAGCAGCCAAGATAGAGCAACTAATGAAAAACTGTTTTTT,CASSQDRATNEKLFF
TRBV28,NA,TRBJ1-1,few,TGTGCCAGCAGCTTGGGCAGGAACACTGAAGCTTTCTTT,CASSLGRNTEAFF
TRBV4-1,NA,TRBJ2-7,NA,TGCGCCAGCAGCCGCCCGGGGCAGGGGTACGAGCAGTACTTC,CASSRPGQGYEQYF
TRBV28,NA,TRBJ2-5,NA,TGTGCCAGCACCCTTCCCAGTGACCAAGAGACCCAGTACTTC,CASTLPSDQETQYF
TRBV10-3,TRBD2,TRBJ2-2,NA,TGTGCCATCAGCTATCTAGCGGTTAACACCGGGGAGCTGTTTTTT,CAISYLAVNTGELFF
TRBV7-9,NA,TRBJ2-2,NA,TGTGCCAGCAGCTTGGGGGCAGCTGCTACCGGGGAGCTGTTTTTT,CASSLGAAATGELFF
TRBV9,TRBD2,TRBJ2-1,NA,TGTGCCAGCAGCTATCACATAGCGGGAGGCGCTCTCCAAGATGAGCAGTTCTTC,CASSYHIAGGALQDEQFF
TRBV5-1,TRBD1,TRBJ2-3,few,TGCGCCAGCAGCTATGGACAGGGGCGGTCAGATACGCAGTATTTT,CASSYGQGRSDTQYF
TRBV6-5,TRBD1,TRBJ2-7,NA,TGTGCCAGCAGTCGGGACAGGGGGCAGAGCGAGCAGTACTTC,CASSRDRGQSEQYF
TRBV7-3,TRBD1,TRBJ1-1,NA,TGTGCCAGCAGCTCCGGACAGGGTACTACTGAAGCTTTCTTT,CASSSGQGTTEAFF
TRBV6-5,NA,TRBJ1-2,few,TGTGCCAGCAGTTACCAGGGGCTAGGCTATGGCTACACCTTC,CASSYQGLGYGYTF
TRBV15,TRBD1,TRBJ2-7,NA,TGTGCCACCAGCAGAGGTGGGACAGGTAAGGCCTACGAGCAGTACTTC,CATSRGGTGKAYEQYF
TRBV7-3,TRBD2,TRBJ2-7,NA,TGTGCCAGCAGCTTGGTAGCGGGGCACGAGCAGTACTTC,CASSLVAGHEQYF
TRBV28,TRBD1,TRBJ2-7,few,TGTGCCAGTATACCGGGACAGGGACCCTACGAGCAGTACTTC,CASIPGQGPYEQYF
TRBV9,TRBD2,TRBJ2-3,few,TGTGCCAGCAGCGACGGACTAGCTGCGCAGTATTTT,CASSDGLAAQYF
TRBV6-6,TRBD1,TRBJ1-2,NA,TGTGCCAGCAGTACAGGACAGGGAAAAGGCTATGGCTACACCTTC,CASSTGQGKGYGYTF
TRBV18,TRBD1,TRBJ2-7,NA,TGTGCCAGCTCGCGGACAGGGGAGTCGGAGCAGTACTTC,CASSRTGESEQYF
TRBV5-1,TRBD1,TRBJ2-7,few,TGCGCCAGCAGCTTGGGCCAGGGGGCCTCCTACGAGCAGTACTTC,CASSLGQGASYEQYF
TRBV9,TRBD1,TRBJ1-1,few,TGTGCCAGCACCGGGACAGGGGGCACTGAAGCTTTCTTT,CASTGTGGTEAFF
TRBV29-1,NA,TRBJ1-1,NA,TGCAGCTTCTCCACGCAGGGTAGATCTGAAGCTTTCTTT,CSFSTQGRSEAFF
TRBV6-5,NA,TRBJ2-7,few,TGTGCCAGCAGTTACTCGTACGGGAGTTACGAGCAGTACTTC,CASSYSYGSYEQYF
TRBV9,TRBD1,TRBJ1-5,NA,TGTGCCAGCAGCGAGGGACAGAATCAGCCCCAGCATTTT,CASSEGQNQPQHF